The rows below give T cell receptor beta chains drawn from one sample of a study of PD-L1 blockade in urothelial cancer. Method: immunoSEQ multiplex PCR; TCRdb's copy keeps in-frame clones and lacks some. Among 95,000 to 100,000 clones listed, roughly 87% were seen once. Sequencing used PBMCs, obtained around atezolizumab (anti-PD-L1) treatment. All receptors derive from a man aged 60-69 years with urothelial cancer. The CDR3 runs from the conserved cysteine through the conserved F or W. A D gene is named only where the DNA matches it firmly. Clone size is shown for a subset of rows, as once, few, many or a class of expanded clone.

d_gene	len	j_gene	v_gene	abundance	CDR3aa	CDR3nt
TRBD1	14	TRBJ1-1	TRBV5-1	.	CASSLGTGDTEAFF	TGCGCCAGCAGCTTGGGGACAGGGGACACTGAAGCTTTCTTT
.	15	TRBJ2-2	TRBV7-8	.	CASSLQGINTGELFF	TGTGCCAGCAGCTTACAGGGGATTAACACCGGGGAGCTGTTTTTT
.	12	TRBJ1-4	TRBV6-1	.	CASTEVNEKLFF	TGTGCCAGCACCGAGGTTAATGAAAAACTGTTTTTT
.	13	TRBJ2-3	TRBV11-2	.	CASSWGRGDTQYF	TGTGCCAGCAGCTGGGGTCGAGGGGATACGCAGTATTTT
TRBD1	12	TRBJ1-1	TRBV28	.	CASSWTGGEAFF	TGTGCCAGCAGTTGGACAGGGGGTGAAGCTTTCTTT
.	12	TRBJ2-1	TRBV7-2	.	CASSPPRDRQFF	TGTGCCAGCAGCCCTCCGCGGGACAGACAGTTCTTC
TRBD2	15	TRBJ2-2	TRBV7-7	few	CASSLGVAGGVELFF	TGTGCTAGCAGCTTGGGAGTAGCGGGAGGAGTGGAGCTGTTTTTT
TRBD1	13	TRBJ1-2	TRBV18	.	CASQRQGSFGYTF	TGTGCCAGCCAAAGACAGGGCTCTTTTGGCTACACCTTC
TRBD1	14	TRBJ1-4	TRBV28	.	CASTPGQGGEKLFF	TGTGCCAGCACCCCGGGACAGGGAGGTGAAAAACTGTTTTTT
.	15	TRBJ1-5	TRBV6-1	few	CASIFYAGNNQPQHF	TGTGCCAGCATTTTTTACGCAGGGAACAATCAGCCCCAGCATTTT
.	16	TRBJ1-6	TRBV21-1	.	CASSSRTLTGDSPLHF	TGTGCCAGCAGCTCAAGGACTCTTACTGGGGATTCACCCCTCCACTTT
TRBD1	15	TRBJ1-6	TRBV28	.	CASNSRGAYNSPLHF	TGTGCCAGCAATAGCAGGGGGGCCTATAATTCACCCCTCCACTTT
.	14	TRBJ1-2	TRBV9	.	CASSADRANYGYTF	TGTGCCAGCAGCGCGGACAGAGCTAACTATGGCTACACCTTC
.	15	TRBJ2-2	TRBV30	.	CAWRRDFGTSGELFF	TGTGCCTGGCGCCGGGACTTCGGGACGTCCGGGGAGCTGTTTTTT
.	13	TRBJ2-3	TRBV28	.	CASRKQGPDTQYF	TGTGCCAGCAGGAAACAGGGACCAGATACGCAGTATTTT
.	15	TRBJ2-1	TRBV2	.	CASSEDWAHYNEQFF	TGTGCCAGCAGTGAAGACTGGGCTCATTACAATGAGCAGTTCTTC
.	11	TRBJ2-2	TRBV5-1	once	CASSLSGELFF	TGCGCCAGCAGCCTATCGGGGGAGCTGTTTTTT
.	16	TRBJ1-4	TRBV6-1	.	CASSEVTPTWDEKLFF	TGTGCCAGCAGTGAAGTGACACCTACGTGGGATGAAAAACTGTTTTTT
.	13	TRBJ2-1	TRBV11-2	once	CASSSDLYNEQFF	TGTGCCAGCAGCTCCGACTTGTACAATGAGCAGTTCTTC
.	15	TRBJ1-2	TRBV5-1	.	CASSNPGHAITGYTF	TGCGCCAGCAGCAACCCGGGACACGCTATTACTGGCTACACCTTC
.	17	TRBJ2-2	TRBV7-2	.	CASSQNPAGAGTGELFF	TGTGCCAGCAGCCAAAACCCGGCAGGGGCGGGCACCGGGGAGCTGTTTTTT
.	13	TRBJ1-1	TRBV5-1	.	CASSPQGVTEAFF	TGCGCCAGCAGCCCACAGGGAGTCACTGAAGCTTTCTTT
.	13	TRBJ1-1	TRBV4-3	.	CASSQAGNTEAFF	TGCGCCAGCAGCCAAGCCGGGAACACTGAAGCTTTCTTT
TRBD2	16	TRBJ2-1	TRBV9	.	CASNPGLAVKANEQFF	TGTGCCAGCAACCCGGGACTAGCGGTAAAAGCCAATGAGCAGTTCTTC
TRBD2	16	TRBJ2-1	TRBV7-8	.	CASSLYSGTPYNEQFF	TGTGCCAGCAGCTTGTATAGCGGGACCCCCTACAATGAGCAGTTCTTC
.	15	TRBJ1-4	TRBV28	once	CASSPSGGPNEKLFF	TGTGCCAGCAGTCCCAGCGGAGGGCCTAATGAAAAACTGTTTTTT
.	14	TRBJ2-7	TRBV7-2	once	CASSLETGAYEQYF	TGTGCCAGCAGCTTAGAGACGGGGGCCTACGAGCAGTACTTC
TRBD2	15	TRBJ2-5	TRBV6-4	.	CASSTGTSGLKTQYF	TGTGCCAGCAGCACCGGGACTAGCGGGTTGAAGACCCAGTACTTC
TRBD2	16	TRBJ2-5	TRBV4-1	.	CASSQESAGGWETQYF	TGCGCCAGCAGCCAAGAATCAGCGGGAGGGTGGGAGACCCAGTACTTC
.	13	TRBJ1-1	TRBV11-2	few	CASRLMEGTEAFF	TGTGCCAGCAGACTCATGGAGGGGACTGAAGCTTTCTTT
.	17	TRBJ2-7	TRBV5-4	.	CASSPGSLGGYSYEQYF	TGTGCCAGCAGCCCCGGATCGCTTGGGGGGTACTCCTACGAGCAGTACTTC
TRBD1	14	TRBJ1-2	TRBV5-1	once	CASSKDRASDGYTF	TGCGCCAGCAGCAAGGACAGGGCTTCGGATGGCTACACCTTC
TRBD2	16	TRBJ2-5	TRBV7-8	.	CASSLGLASSQETQYF	TGTGCCAGCAGCCTCGGACTAGCGTCTTCCCAAGAGACCCAGTACTTC
.	12	TRBJ2-1	TRBV7-6	.	CASSSQFEGAIF	TGTGCCAGCAGCTCCCAATTCGAAGGGGCCATCTTC
TRBD1	16	TRBJ1-6	TRBV5-4	.	CASSLAGQAPNSPLHF	TGTGCCAGCAGCTTGGCTGGACAGGCCCCTAATTCACCCCTCCACTTT
TRBD1	15	TRBJ2-2	TRBV7-9	.	CASSGRQGSTGELFF	TGTGCCAGCAGCGGGCGACAGGGGAGCACCGGGGAGCTGTTTTTT
.	16	TRBJ1-2	TRBV2	.	CASSEERFARTYGYTF	TGTGCCAGCAGTGAAGAACGTTTTGCCAGAACCTATGGCTACACCTTC
TRBD1	16	TRBJ2-7	TRBV7-2	.	CASSTTGGTYSYEQYF	TGTGCCAGCAGCACAACAGGGGGAACCTACTCCTACGAGCAGTACTTC
.	15	TRBJ1-1	TRBV9	.	CASSVAKGRKTEAFF	TGTGCCAGCAGCGTAGCAAAAGGGAGGAAGACTGAAGCTTTCTTT
TRBD1	15	TRBJ1-3	TRBV2	.	CASSADRGERNTIYF	TGTGCCAGCAGTGCCGACAGGGGGGAACGAAACACCATATATTTT
.	15	TRBJ1-2	TRBV4-2	.	CASSPAGENNYGYTF	TGTGCCAGCAGCCCTGCGGGGGAGAATAACTATGGCTACACCTTC
.	14	TRBJ1-2	TRBV28	.	CASSPPGSLGGYTF	TGTGCCAGCAGTCCCCCGGGGAGTCTTGGGGGCTACACCTTC
TRBD2	16	TRBJ2-3	TRBV11-3	.	CASSYPLSGVTDTQYF	TGTGCCAGCAGCTACCCCCTTAGCGGGGTCACAGATACGCAGTATTTT
.	15	TRBJ2-7	TRBV30	.	CAWSVFGGVSYEQYF	TGTGCCTGGAGTGTATTCGGGGGTGTAAGCTACGAGCAGTACTTC
.	14	TRBJ2-1	TRBV4-1	.	CASSQTETYNEQFF	TGCGCCAGCAGCCAAACCGAGACCTACAATGAGCAGTTCTTC
TRBD1	17	TRBJ1-2	TRBV27	.	CASSTLIGQGVNYGYTF	TGTGCCAGCAGTACCCTAATCGGACAGGGGGTTAACTATGGCTACACCTTC
.	15	TRBJ1-3	TRBV5-1	.	CASSFDSVSGNTIYF	TGCGCCAGCAGCTTCGACAGCGTCTCTGGAAACACCATATATTTT
.	15	TRBJ2-3	TRBV29-1	.	CSVEGGLSDFDTQYF	TGCAGCGTTGAGGGGGGGCTTAGCGATTTTGATACGCAGTATTTT
.	12	TRBJ2-3	TRBV28	once	CASSWETDTQYF	TGTGCCAGCAGTTGGGAGACAGATACGCAGTATTTT
TRBD1	14	TRBJ2-3	TRBV5-1	.	CASSFGQGPDTQYF	TGCGCCAGCAGCTTCGGACAGGGGCCAGATACGCAGTATTTT
.	16	TRBJ2-7	TRBV11-1	.	CASSPRQGPRLDEQYF	TGTGCCAGCAGCCCCCGCCAGGGGCCTAGGTTGGACGAGCAGTACTTC
.	16	TRBJ2-5	TRBV5-1	once	CASSVSGLGAWETQYF	TGCGCCAGCAGCGTCTCCGGTTTAGGGGCATGGGAGACCCAGTACTTC
.	15	TRBJ1-1	TRBV25-1	.	CASITGAGRGTEAFF	TGTGCCAGCATCACTGGGGCGGGAAGAGGCACTGAAGCTTTCTTT
TRBD1	17	TRBJ1-4	TRBV30	.	CAWSVGRQGLGLGKLFF	TGTGCCTGGAGTGTAGGGAGACAGGGTCTAGGTTTGGGAAAACTGTTTTTT
.	14	TRBJ2-3	TRBV30	.	CAWSEGGGTDTQYF	TGTGCCTGGAGCGAAGGGGGAGGCACAGATACGCAGTATTTT
TRBD1	13	TRBJ2-5	TRBV14	.	CASSQDRVLDQYF	TGTGCCAGCAGCCAGGACAGGGTCTTGGACCAGTACTTC
TRBD2	15	TRBJ2-1	TRBV19	.	CASTISGGVYNEQFF	TGTGCCAGTACCATTAGCGGGGGGGTTTACAATGAGCAGTTCTTC
.	14	TRBJ2-7	TRBV7-3	few	CASSLKAGLHEQYF	TGTGCCAGCAGCTTAAAGGCGGGATTACACGAGCAGTACTTC